These T cell receptor beta chains were read from a single sample in a study of blood T cell repertoires in COVID-19. Repertoires were generated with immunoSEQ multiplex PCR, while TCRdb's copy carries only in-frame clones and drops some. The sample has around 300,000 clones; 90% are singletons. Source material: PBMCs or T cells enriched from blood (not recorded which). The receptors shown here come from a woman aged 25 to 39 who had recovered from COVID-19. CDR3s leave out the opening cysteine and the closing phenylalanine or tryptophan.

j_call v_call cdr3_length cdr3_aa
TRBJ2-7 TRBV5-1 11 ASSVTASGEQY
TRBJ1-3 TRBV2 10 ASITSGNTIY
TRBJ2-7 TRBV19 10 ASGTGVYEQY
TRBJ1-5 TRBV5-6 15 ASSLTGGTGGWQPQH
TRBJ2-3 TRBV7-2 12 ASQYAGGTDTQY
TRBJ2-2 TRBV5-4 15 ASSSGTRGANTGELF
TRBJ2-1 TRBV11-2 11 ASSLGTRAEQF
TRBJ1-5 TRBV19 14 ASSIEGTGLNQPQH
TRBJ2-7 TRBV27 14 ASSLLDRGDHYEQY
TRBJ2-3 TRBV10-3 12 AIRAGTSGDTQY
TRBJ2-1 TRBV5-6 17 ASSSPGTASENSYNEQF
TRBJ2-4 TRBV27 15 ASSPHWGQNDKNIQY
TRBJ2-3 TRBV18 16 ASSPIILAEGSTDTQY
TRBJ2-5 TRBV7-2 11 ASSSMYQETQY
TRBJ2-3 TRBV3-1/TRBV3-2 12 ASSQGGGTDTQY
TRBJ2-3 TRBV10-3 13 AMGRAAGGSDTQY
TRBJ2-1 TRBV4-3 14 ASSQERGSGGNEQF
TRBJ2-3 TRBV9 15 ASSATEKGFRTDTQY
TRBJ1-5 TRBV3-1/TRBV3-2 12 ASSQLDRQGPQH
TRBJ2-4 TRBV28 13 ASSLRGSGENIQY
TRBJ2-1 TRBV9 16 ASSALSHPGDREYEQF
TRBJ2-1 TRBV14 14 ASSQELRAPHNEQF
TRBJ2-7 TRBV9 13 ASSSSSGGYYEQY